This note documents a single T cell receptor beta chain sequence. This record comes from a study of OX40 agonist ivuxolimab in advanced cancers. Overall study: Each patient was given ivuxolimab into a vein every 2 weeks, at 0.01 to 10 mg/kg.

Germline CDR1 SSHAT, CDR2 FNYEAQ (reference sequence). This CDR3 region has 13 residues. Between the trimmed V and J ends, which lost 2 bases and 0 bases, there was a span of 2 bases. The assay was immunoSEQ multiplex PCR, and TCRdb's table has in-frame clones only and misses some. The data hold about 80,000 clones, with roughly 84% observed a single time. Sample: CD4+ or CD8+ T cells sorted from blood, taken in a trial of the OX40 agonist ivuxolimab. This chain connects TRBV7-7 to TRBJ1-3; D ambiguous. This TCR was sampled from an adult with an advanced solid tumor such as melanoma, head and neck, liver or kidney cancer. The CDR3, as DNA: TGTGCCAGCAGCTTATCCTCTGGAAACACCATATATTTT. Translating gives CASSLSSGNTIYF. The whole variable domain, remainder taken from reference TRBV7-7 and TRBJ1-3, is GAGVSQSPRYKVTKRGQDVTLRCDPISSHATLYWYQQALGQGPEFLTYFNYEAQPDKSGLPSDRFSAERPEGSISTLTIQRTEQRDSAMYRCASSLSSGNTIYFGEGSWLTVV.